This T cell receptor beta chain came from a study of blood T cell repertoires in COVID-19. Study overall: T cells, B-cell-depleted T cells, or PBMCs provided the cDNA or gDNA that served as material.

Sequenced by immunoSEQ multiplex PCR; TCRdb stores in-frame clones only, minus some. The table lists about 110,000 clones, about four fifths of them singletons, with roughly 4% in the top ten. Germline V gene sequence: CDR1 SGHRS, CDR2 YFSETQ. CDR3 length equals 14 residues. Losses at the gene ends were 0 bases for V and 2 bases for J; bases not matched to a gene: 0. In its sample, this clone was seen a few times. The TCR sequence derives from a woman between 65 and 79 years old with acute or convalescent COVID-19. V and J are TRBV5-1 and TRBJ2-7; 9 bases are a match to TRBD1. The sample consisted of peripheral blood. The CDR3 DNA reads TGCGCCAGCAGCTTGGGGACAGGGGCCTACGAGCAGTACTTC. It specifies CASSLGTGAYEQYF.